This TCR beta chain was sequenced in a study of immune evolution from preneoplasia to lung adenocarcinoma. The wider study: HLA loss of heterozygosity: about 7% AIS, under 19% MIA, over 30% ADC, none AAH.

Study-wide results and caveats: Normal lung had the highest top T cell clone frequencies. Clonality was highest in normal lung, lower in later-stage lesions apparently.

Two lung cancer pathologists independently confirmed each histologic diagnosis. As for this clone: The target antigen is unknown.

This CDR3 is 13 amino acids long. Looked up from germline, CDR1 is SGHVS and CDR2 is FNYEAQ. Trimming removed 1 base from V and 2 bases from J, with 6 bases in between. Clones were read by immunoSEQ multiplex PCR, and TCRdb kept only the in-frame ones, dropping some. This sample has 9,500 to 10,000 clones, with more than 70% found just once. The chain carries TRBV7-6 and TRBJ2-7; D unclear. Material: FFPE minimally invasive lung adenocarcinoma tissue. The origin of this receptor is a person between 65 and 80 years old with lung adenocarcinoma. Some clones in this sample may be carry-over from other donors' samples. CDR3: CASSLEATYEQYF. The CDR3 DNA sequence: TGTGCCAGCAGCTTAGAAGCGACCTACGAGCAGTACTTC.